A selection of T cell receptor beta chains follows, all from one sample in a study of Tregs in tolerant kidney transplant recipients. Generated by immunoSEQ multiplex PCR, the TCRdb table keeps only in-frame clones and is missing some. The table lists about 64,000 clones, around 87% of them singletons. Sequencing was performed on CD4+ T cells from blood (PBMCs), taken 6 months after the transplant. These TCRs come from a human patient who received a combined kidney and bone marrow transplant. Some of these T cells may belong to the graft donor. CDR3s leave out the opening cysteine and the closing phenylalanine or tryptophan.

>TRBV7-9
ASSPPTASYGYT
>TRBV6-5
ASSYGVRATAGELF
>TRBV29-1
SVVGRGRAYEQY
>TRBV4-3
ASSQDLRDRVYEQY
>TRBV18
ASSPVPGSGNTIY
>TRBV19
ASSRRDTLYEQY
>TRBV6-1
ASSERVSSSGNTIY
>TRBV28
ASTVSLSGNTIY
>TRBV15
ATSARVLNTEAF
>TRBV6-5
ASSRWDSLEDTQY
>TRBV30
AWSVSGVWETQY
>TRBV7-9
ASSPNRGDTEAF
>TRBV10-3
AISVSPRDTGELF
>TRBV2
ASSLQGYEQY
>TRBV6-6
ASRGGLGEKLF
>TRBV29-1
SASTGGNSEAF
>TRBV29-1
SVGTGGYT
>TRBV25-1
ASSEYLTGMVNTEAF
>TRBV5-1
ASSFGTSGINEQF
>TRBV19
ASSIKGRFAGGNNEQF
>TRBV7-6
ASSLQGSSGRARYNEQF
>TRBV11-3
ASSPRAPFYGYT
>TRBV7-9
ASSFGRGFYEQY
>TRBV27
ASRDRGTTGAVLT
>TRBV7-9
ASSLQDSTGELF
>TRBV2
ASGGIAGESWQF
>TRBV29-1
SVVIGTSRNYEQY
>TRBV30
AWTPLAGAPYEQF
>TRBV9
ASSVGMEATQY
>TRBV25-1
ASSEQGFSTSPLH
>TRBV5-1
ASSSRTGAGNTIY
>TRBV30
AWSVGGGYT
>TRBV5-1
ASSPNRGQGHYGYT
>TRBV7-7
ASRIRQGTGELF
>TRBV5-4
ASSFGREGYEQY
>TRBV4-1
ASSQPSQGTYEQY
>TRBV7-2
ASSLSRPSQGGYT
>TRBV2
ASSETGPSGANVLT
>TRBV6-6
ASNPRGGISNQPQH
>TRBV5-1
ASSESTGFKIVDEQY
>TRBV11-3
ASSLDRRGNEQF
>TRBV7-9
ASSLGRLMNTEAF
>TRBV4-2
ASSPQGQVRSYEQY
>TRBV5-1
ASRPGLAENIQY
>TRBV5-1
ASSLAGAGAHNEQF
>TRBV30
AWRNRPASGSNTGELF
>TRBV7-2
ASSSIGDEQF
>TRBV7-9
ASSLTGQGRGTDTQY